The present TCR beta chain was sequenced within a study of blood T cell repertoires in COVID-19. As for the study in general: T cells, B-cell-depleted T cells, or PBMCs provided the cDNA or gDNA that served as material.

What the recovered Cohort 3 donors had was two negative PCRs, clearance, or symptom resolution. The data were produced by immunoSEQ multiplex PCR, yet TCRdb's version contains in-frame clones alone and is incomplete. The sample has roughly 250,000 clones, 75% to 90% seen once. This CDR3 region has 20 residues. CDR1 ENHRY and CDR2 SYGVKD come from the germline V gene. The junction had 16 bases not matched to a gene; V was cut back by 4 bases and J by 2 bases. Sequencing input: PBMCs or T cells enriched from blood (not recorded which). This sequence originates from a woman between 50 and 59 years old who had recovered from COVID-19. The rearrangement joins TRBV10-3 to TRBJ2-3, with 12 bases that match TRBD1. The CDR3 DNA reads as TGTGCCATCAGTGGGGTTCCTGGGACAGGGGGCGCCAGGGTCACAGATACGCAGTATTTT. This translates into CAISGVPGTGGARVTDTQYF.